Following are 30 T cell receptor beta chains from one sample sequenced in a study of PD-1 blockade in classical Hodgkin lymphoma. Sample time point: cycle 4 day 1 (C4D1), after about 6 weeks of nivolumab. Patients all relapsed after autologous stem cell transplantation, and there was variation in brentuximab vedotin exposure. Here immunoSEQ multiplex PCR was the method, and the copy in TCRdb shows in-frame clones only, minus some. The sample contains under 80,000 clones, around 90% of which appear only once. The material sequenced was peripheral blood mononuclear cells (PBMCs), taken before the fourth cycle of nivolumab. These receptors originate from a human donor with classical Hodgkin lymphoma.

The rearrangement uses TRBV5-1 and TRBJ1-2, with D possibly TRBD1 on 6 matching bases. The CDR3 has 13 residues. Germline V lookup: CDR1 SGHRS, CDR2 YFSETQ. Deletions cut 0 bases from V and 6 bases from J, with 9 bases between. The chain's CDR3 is CASSLGGGDGYTF. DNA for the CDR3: TGCGCCAGCAGCTTGGGTGGGGGCGATGGCTACACCTTC.

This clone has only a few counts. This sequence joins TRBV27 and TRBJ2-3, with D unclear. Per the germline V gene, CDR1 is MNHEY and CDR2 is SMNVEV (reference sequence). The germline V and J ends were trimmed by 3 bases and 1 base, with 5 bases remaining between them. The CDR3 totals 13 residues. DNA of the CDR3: TGTGCCAGCAGTTTGACTCGCACAGATACGCAGTATTTT. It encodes CASSLTRTDTQYF.

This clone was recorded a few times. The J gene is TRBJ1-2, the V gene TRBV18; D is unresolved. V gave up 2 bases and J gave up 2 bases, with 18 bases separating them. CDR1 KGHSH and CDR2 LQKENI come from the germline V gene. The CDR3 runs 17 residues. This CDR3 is CASSPITAKTSNYGYTF. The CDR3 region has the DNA TGTGCCAGCTCACCAATTACAGCCAAAACGAGCAACTATGGCTACACCTTC.

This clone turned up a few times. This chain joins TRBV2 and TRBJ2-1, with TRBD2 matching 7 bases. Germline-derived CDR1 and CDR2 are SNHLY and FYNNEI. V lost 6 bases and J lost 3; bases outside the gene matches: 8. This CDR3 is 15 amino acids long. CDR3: CASSLSGQYYNEQFF. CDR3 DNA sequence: TGTGCCAGCAGCCTTAGCGGGCAGTACTACAATGAGCAGTTCTTC.

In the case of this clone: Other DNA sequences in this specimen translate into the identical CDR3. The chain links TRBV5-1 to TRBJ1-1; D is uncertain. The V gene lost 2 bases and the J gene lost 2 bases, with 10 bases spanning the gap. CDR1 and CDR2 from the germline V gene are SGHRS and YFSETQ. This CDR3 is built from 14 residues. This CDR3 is CASSLVGGNTEAFF. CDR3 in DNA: TGCGCCAGCAGCTTAGTAGGAGGAAACACTGAAGCTTTCTTT.

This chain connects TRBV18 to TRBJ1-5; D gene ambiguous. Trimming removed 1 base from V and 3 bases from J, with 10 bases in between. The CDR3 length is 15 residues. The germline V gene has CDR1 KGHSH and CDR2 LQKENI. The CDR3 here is CASSPLDQPNQPQHF. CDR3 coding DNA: TGTGCCAGCTCACCACTAGATCAGCCCAATCAGCCCCAGCATTTT.

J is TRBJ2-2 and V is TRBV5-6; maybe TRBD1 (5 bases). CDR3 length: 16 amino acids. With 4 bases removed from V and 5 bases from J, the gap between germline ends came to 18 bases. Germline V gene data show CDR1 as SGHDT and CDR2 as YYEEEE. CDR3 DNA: TGTGCCAGCAGCCCATTTTTAGGGGAAGGTACCGGGGAGCTGTTTTTT. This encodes CASSPFLGEGTGELFF.

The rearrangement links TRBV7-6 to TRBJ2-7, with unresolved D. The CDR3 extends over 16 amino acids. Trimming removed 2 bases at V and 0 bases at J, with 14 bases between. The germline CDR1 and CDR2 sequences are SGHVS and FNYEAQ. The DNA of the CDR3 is TGTGCCAGCAGCTTAAACCCGGACGGTAGCTCCTACGAGCAGTACTTC. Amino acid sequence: CASSLNPDGSSYEQYF.

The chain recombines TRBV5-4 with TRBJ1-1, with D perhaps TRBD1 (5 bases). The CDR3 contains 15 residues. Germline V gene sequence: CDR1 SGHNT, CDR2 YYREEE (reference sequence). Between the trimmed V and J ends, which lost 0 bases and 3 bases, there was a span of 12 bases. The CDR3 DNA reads TGTGCCAGCAGCTTGGAAGGGGCGCGGTACACTGAAGCTTTCTTT. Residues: CASSLEGARYTEAFF.

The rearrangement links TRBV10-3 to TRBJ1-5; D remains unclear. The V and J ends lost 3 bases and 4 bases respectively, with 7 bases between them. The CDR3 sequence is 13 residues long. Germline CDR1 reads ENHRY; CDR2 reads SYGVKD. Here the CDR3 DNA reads TGTGCCATCAGTGACAGCATGAATCAGCCCCAGCATTTT. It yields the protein CAISDSMNQPQHF.

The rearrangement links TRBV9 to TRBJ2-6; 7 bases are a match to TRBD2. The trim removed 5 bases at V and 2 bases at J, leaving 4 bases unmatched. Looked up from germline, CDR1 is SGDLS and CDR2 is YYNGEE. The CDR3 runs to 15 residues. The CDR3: CASRQGGTGANVLTF. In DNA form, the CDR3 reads TGTGCCAGCAGGCAGGGAGGGACTGGGGCCAACGTCCTGACTTTC. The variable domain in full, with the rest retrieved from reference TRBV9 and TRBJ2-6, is DSGVTQTPKHLITATGQRVTLRCSPRSGDLSVYWYQQSLDQGLQFLIQYYNGEERAKGNILERFSAQQFPDLHSELNLSSLELGDSALYFCASRQGGTGANVLTFGAGSRLTVL.

The CDR3 loop is CATSRVIDKETQYF. DNA for the CDR3: TGTGCCACCAGCAGAGTGATAGATAAAGAGACCCAGTACTTC. V gene TRBV15 combines with J gene TRBJ2-5; D uncertain. The germline gives CDR1 LNHNV, CDR2 YYDKDF (reference sequence). The germline V and J ends were trimmed by 1 base and 3 bases, with 9 bases remaining between them. The CDR3 has 14 residues.

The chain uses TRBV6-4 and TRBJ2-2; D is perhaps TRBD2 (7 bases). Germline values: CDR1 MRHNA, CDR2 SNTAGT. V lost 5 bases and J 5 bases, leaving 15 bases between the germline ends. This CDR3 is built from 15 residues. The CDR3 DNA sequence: TGTGCCAGCAGTTCGAGGGGGGGCGAGACCGGGGAGCTGTTTTTT. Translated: CASSSRGGETGELFF.

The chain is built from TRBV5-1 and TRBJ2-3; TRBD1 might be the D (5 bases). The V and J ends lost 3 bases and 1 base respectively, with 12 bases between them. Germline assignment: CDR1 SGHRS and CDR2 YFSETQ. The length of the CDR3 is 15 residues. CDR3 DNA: TGCGCCAGCAGCTCCCAGGGTTTTGGCACAGATACGCAGTATTTT. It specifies CASSSQGFGTDTQYF.

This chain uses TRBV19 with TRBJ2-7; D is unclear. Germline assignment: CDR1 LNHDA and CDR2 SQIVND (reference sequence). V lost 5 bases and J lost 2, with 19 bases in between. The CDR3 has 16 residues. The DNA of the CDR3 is TGTGCCAGTAGTCCGGGCCCCCGGTTGGGTACCTACGAGCAGTACTTC. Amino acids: CASSPGPRLGTYEQYF.

The CDR3 protein is CASRTRIYEQFF. In nucleotides, the CDR3 is TGTGCCAGCAGGACTAGAATCTATGAGCAGTTCTTC. The chain joins TRBV2 to TRBJ2-1; tentative D call: TRBD2 (6 bases). The CDR3 is 12 amino acids. CDR1 and CDR2 from the germline V gene are SNHLY and FYNNEI. V lost 6 bases, J lost 8 bases, and 11 bases lay in between.

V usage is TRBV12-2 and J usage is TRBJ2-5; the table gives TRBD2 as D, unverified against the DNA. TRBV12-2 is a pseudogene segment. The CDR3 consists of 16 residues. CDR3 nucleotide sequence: TGTGCAAGTCGCTTAGTATCGGGCGGGGGGGAAGAGACCCAGTACTTC. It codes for CASRLVSGGGEETQYF.

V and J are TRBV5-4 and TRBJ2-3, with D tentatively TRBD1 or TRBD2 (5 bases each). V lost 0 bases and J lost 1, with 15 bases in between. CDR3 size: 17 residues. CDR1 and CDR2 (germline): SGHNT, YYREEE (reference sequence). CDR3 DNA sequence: TGTGCCAGCAGCTTGGATTTGGTGGGACGCCGCACAGATACGCAGTATTTT. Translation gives CASSLDLVGRRTDTQYF. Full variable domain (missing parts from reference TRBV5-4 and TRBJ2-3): ETGVTQSPTHLIKTRGQQVTLRCSSQSGHNTVSWYQQALGQGPQFIFQYYREEENGRGNFPPRFSGLQFPNYSSELNVNALELDDSALYLCASSLDLVGRRTDTQYFGPGTRLTVL.

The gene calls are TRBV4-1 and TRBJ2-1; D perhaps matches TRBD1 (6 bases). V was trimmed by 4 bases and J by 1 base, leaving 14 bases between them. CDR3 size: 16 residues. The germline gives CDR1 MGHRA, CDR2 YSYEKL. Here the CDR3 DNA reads TGCGCCAGCAGCCTGACTCTCCAGGGGTCCTACAATGAGCAGTTCTTC. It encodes CASSLTLQGSYNEQFF.

CDR3 sequence reads: CASSSGTGVREQYF. The CDR3 DNA sequence: TGTGCCAGCAGCTCCGGGACAGGGGTTAGGGAGCAGTACTTC. V is TRBV7-7 and J is TRBJ2-7; 10 bases align to TRBD1. Looked up from germline, CDR1 is SSHAT and CDR2 is FNYEAQ (reference sequence). CDR3 length: 14 residues. V lost 4 bases to trimming and J lost 7 bases; unmatched junction nucleotides: 7.

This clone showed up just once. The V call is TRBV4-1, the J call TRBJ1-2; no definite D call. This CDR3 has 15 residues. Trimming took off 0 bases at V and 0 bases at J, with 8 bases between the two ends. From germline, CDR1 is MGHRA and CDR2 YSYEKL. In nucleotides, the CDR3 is TGCGCCAGCAGCCAAGAAAGACGGACTAACTATGGCTACACCTTC. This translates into CASSQERRTNYGYTF.

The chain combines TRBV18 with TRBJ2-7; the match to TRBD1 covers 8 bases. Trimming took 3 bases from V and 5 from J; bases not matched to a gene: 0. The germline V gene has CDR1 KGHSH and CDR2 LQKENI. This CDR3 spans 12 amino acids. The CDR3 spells CASSPTGDEQYF. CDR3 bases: TGTGCCAGCTCACCGACAGGGGACGAGCAGTACTTC.

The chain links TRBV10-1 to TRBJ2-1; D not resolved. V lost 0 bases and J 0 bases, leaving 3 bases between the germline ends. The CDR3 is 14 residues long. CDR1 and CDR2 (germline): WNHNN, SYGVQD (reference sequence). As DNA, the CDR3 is TGCGCCAGCAGTGAGTCTGGCTCCTACAATGAGCAGTTCTTC. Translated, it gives CASSESGSYNEQFF.

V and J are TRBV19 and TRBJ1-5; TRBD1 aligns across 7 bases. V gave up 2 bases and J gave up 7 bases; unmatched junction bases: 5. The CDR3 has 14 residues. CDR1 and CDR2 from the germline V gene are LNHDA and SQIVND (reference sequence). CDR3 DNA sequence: TGTGCCAGTAGTATATTAGGGGGCGGACAGCCCCAGCATTTT. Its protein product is CASSILGGGQPQHF.

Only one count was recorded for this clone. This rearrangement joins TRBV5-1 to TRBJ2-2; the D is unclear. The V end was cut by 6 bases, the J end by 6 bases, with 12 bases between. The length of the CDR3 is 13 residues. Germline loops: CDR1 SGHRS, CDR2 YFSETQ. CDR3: CASTEASSGELFF. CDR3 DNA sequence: TGCGCCAGCACTGAGGCCTCCTCCGGGGAGCTGTTTTTT.

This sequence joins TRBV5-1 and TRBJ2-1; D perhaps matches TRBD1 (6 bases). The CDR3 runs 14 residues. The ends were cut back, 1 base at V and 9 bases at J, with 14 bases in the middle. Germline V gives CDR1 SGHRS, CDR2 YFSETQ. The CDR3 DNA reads TGCGCCAGCAGCTTGCTTCAGGGCAGGGGTGAGCAGTTCTTC. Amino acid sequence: CASSLLQGRGEQFF.

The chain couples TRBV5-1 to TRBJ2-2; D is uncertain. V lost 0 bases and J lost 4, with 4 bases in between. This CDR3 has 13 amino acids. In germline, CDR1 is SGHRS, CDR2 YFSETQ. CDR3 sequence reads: CASSLDLTGELFF. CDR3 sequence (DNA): TGCGCCAGCAGCTTGGACCTCACCGGGGAGCTGTTTTTT.

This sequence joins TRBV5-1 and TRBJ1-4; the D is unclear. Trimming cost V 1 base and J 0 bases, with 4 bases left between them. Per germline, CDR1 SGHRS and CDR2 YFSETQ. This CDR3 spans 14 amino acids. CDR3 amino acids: CASSLLATNEKLFF. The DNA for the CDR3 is TGCGCCAGCAGCTTGTTAGCAACTAATGAAAAACTGTTTTTT.

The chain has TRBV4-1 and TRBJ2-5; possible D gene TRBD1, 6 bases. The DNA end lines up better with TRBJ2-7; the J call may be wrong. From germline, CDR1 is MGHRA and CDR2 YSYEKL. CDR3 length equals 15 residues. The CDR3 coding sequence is TGCGCCAGCAGCACACTCAACAGGGTCTCCTACGAGCAGTACTTC. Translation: CASSTLNRVSYEQYF.

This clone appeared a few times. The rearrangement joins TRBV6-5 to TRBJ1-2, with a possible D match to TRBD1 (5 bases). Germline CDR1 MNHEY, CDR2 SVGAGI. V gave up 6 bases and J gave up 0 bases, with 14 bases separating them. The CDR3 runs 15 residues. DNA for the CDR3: TGTGCCAGCAGGGAACCCCGGGGCACTAACTATGGCTACACCTTC. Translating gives CASREPRGTNYGYTF.